These 7 T cell receptor beta chains originate from one sample sequenced in a study of regulatory T cells in long-lasting Graves disease. Through Arm-PCR of CDR3 regions and iRepertoire HTBI primers, TCR beta libraries were built. MiXCR, applied by TCRdb to the multiplex PCR reads, yields one record per CDR3 protein. In the table there are some 250,000 distinct CDR3 sequences, 20% to 25% of which are singletons. Noted time point: newly diagnosed GD, antithyroid drugs for less than 3 months. Preparation of the TCR library used RNA extracted from PBMCs. Sequencing used peripheral blood mononuclear cells (PBMCs), obtained at new diagnosis, from a patient treated with antithyroid drugs. These TCRs come from a female donor with Graves disease.

This clonotype was seen at least ten times. The chain employs TRBV3-1 and TRBJ1-3, with 8 bases that match TRBD1. The junction had 10 bases not matched to a gene; V was cut back by 8 bases and J by 4 bases. CDR3 length: 15 residues. The germline V gene has CDR1 LGHDT and CDR2 YNNKEL (reference sequence). CDR3 sequence reads: CASGQGSLPGNTIYF. The DNA of the CDR3 is TGTGCCAGCGGACAGGGATCACTTCCCGGAAACACCATATATTTT.

This clonotype was seen many times. This may arise from a read error, as a much more abundant clone is one base away. The J gene is TRBJ2-1, the V gene TRBV7-2; no definite D call. The CDR3 contains 15 residues. Germline CDR1 is SGHTA and CDR2 is FQGNSA. The germline V and J ends were trimmed by 3 bases and 5 bases, with 14 bases remaining between them. The CDR3 loop is CASSFRSRRDNEQFF. CDR3 bases: TGTGCCAGCAGCTTCCGTAGCAGGAGAGACAATGAGCAGTTCTTC.

Points on this clonotype: A much larger clone lies one base from this, so it may be a read error. Without the conserved terminal phenylalanine or tryptophan, this CDR3 likely stems from a read error. This CDR3 is CASNSMGWETQYS. The CDR3 DNA reads TGTGCCAGTAACAGCATGGGGTGGGAGACCCAGTACTCC. The rearrangement uses TRBV28 and TRBJ2-5, with no clear D. Deletions cut 9 bases from V and 5 bases from J, with 16 bases between. In germline, CDR1 is MDHEN, CDR2 SYDVKM. The CDR3 runs 13 residues.

Concerning this clonotype itself: This likely reflects a read error, since a far larger clone is one base away. V is TRBV19 and J is TRBJ2-1; possible D gene TRBD2, 5 bases. CDR1 LNHDA and CDR2 SQIVND come from the germline V gene (reference sequence). The CDR3 covers 15 residues. The CDR3 DNA follows: TGTGCCAGCAGCCTAGCCGGAATGGGTTACAATGAGCGGTTCTTC. It encodes CASSLAGMGYNERFF.

This clonotype was counted at least ten times. The chain joins TRBV5-8 to TRBJ1-1, with D tentatively TRBD1 (5 bases). V shed 2 bases and J shed 8 bases, with 13 bases lying between them. CDR1 and CDR2 (germline): SGHTS, YDEGEE. The CDR3 covers 13 residues. CDR3 protein: CASSFAGRTEAFF. In DNA, the CDR3 is TGTGCCAGCAGCTTCGCGGGACGGACAGAAGCTTTCTTT.

This clonotype was seen ten or more times. The V call is TRBV28, the J call TRBJ2-4; tentatively, D is TRBD1 or TRBD2 (5 bases each). CDR3 length equals 15 residues. In germline, CDR1 is MDHEN, CDR2 SYDVKM. V was shortened by 2 bases and J by 2 bases, with 10 bases between the two germline ends. The CDR3 coding sequence is TGTGCCAGCAGTTTAAGGGGAGCCTCCAAAAACATTCAGTACTTC. It yields the protein CASSLRGASKNIQYF.

This clonotype was seen many times. The chain has TRBV7-9 and TRBJ1-1; no clear D gene. Germline V CDR1 and CDR2: SEHNR, FQNEAQ (reference sequence). V dropped 1 base and J dropped 4 bases, with 10 bases sitting between them. This CDR3 contains 14 residues. The CDR3 DNA follows: TGTGCCAGCAGCTTAGGAGGGTACAGCACTGAAGCTTTCTTT. Its protein is CASSLGGYSTEAFF.